These T cell receptor beta chains were read from a single sample in a study of OX40 agonist ivuxolimab in advanced cancers. Generated by immunoSEQ multiplex PCR, the TCRdb table keeps only in-frame clones and is missing some. The sample comprises about 46,000 clones, approximately 88% of which are singletons, and about three fifths rests with the top ten. The source was CD4+ or CD8+ T cells sorted from blood, collected in a trial of the OX40 agonist ivuxolimab. These receptors came from an adult with an advanced solid tumor such as melanoma, head and neck, liver or kidney cancer. CDR3s include the opening cysteine and the closing phenylalanine or tryptophan. D genes are given only for firm matches. The size field is filled for only some rows; it gives once, few, many or a size class.

d_call j_call v_call clone_size cdr3_aa cdr3_nt
TRBD2 TRBJ2-5 TRBV7-2 - CASSLGSGGGQETQYF TGTGCCAGCAGCTTAGGTAGCGGGGGGGGCCAAGAGACCCAGTACTTC
- TRBJ2-1 TRBV6-1 - CASSEETGSPNEQFF TGTGCCAGCAGTGAGGAGACAGGATCTCCTAATGAGCAGTTCTTC
TRBD1 TRBJ1-1 TRBV19 - CASGQGMNTEAFF TGTGCCAGCGGACAGGGGATGAACACTGAAGCTTTCTTT
TRBD1 TRBJ2-5 TRBV27 - CASSGGTGWETQYF TGTGCCAGCAGTGGGGGGACAGGGTGGGAGACCCAGTACTTC
- TRBJ2-1 TRBV6-1 - CASSEGRGNEQFF TGTGCCAGCAGTGAGGGCAGAGGCAATGAGCAGTTCTTC
- TRBJ2-1 TRBV10-3 - CAMAGGTLYNEQFF TGTGCCATGGCCGGCGGGACCCTTTACAATGAGCAGTTCTTC
- TRBJ2-3 TRBV7-2 once CASSTHRENSDTQYF TGTGCCAGCAGCACGCACAGGGAAAACTCAGATACGCAGTATTTT
- TRBJ2-3 TRBV2 once CASTQETFTDTQYF TGTGCCAGCACACAGGAGACATTCACAGATACGCAGTATTTT
- TRBJ2-5 TRBV7-9 - CASSSPLRSQETQYF TGTGCCAGCAGCTCCCCGCTACGATCCCAAGAGACCCAGTACTTC
- TRBJ2-6 TRBV18 - CASPTYSGANVLTF TGTGCCAGCCCGACCTACTCTGGGGCCAACGTCCTGACTTTC
- TRBJ1-2 TRBV5-8 - CASSLDPRSPIYTF TGTGCCAGCAGCTTGGATCCCCGATCTCCGATCTACACCTTC
- TRBJ2-1 TRBV7-6 - CASSRGYFNEQFF TGTGCCAGCAGCCGCGGGTATTTCAATGAGCAGTTCTTC
- TRBJ2-7 TRBV5-4 many CASSPDSSYEQYF TGTGCCAGCAGCCCGGACTCGTCCTACGAGCAGTACTTC
TRBD1 TRBJ1-2 TRBV28 - CASSLGQGAKGYTF TGTGCCAGCAGTTTGGGACAGGGGGCGAAGGGCTACACCTTC
TRBD2 TRBJ2-1 TRBV9 few CASSPSASGYNEQFF TGTGCCAGCAGCCCCTCCGCTAGCGGCTACAATGAGCAGTTCTTC
TRBD2 TRBJ2-1 TRBV27 - CATRLAQKGNEQFF TGTGCCACCAGACTAGCGCAAAAGGGGAATGAGCAGTTCTTC
- TRBJ2-7 TRBV19 - CASSSSPGTSTYEQYF TGTGCCAGTAGTTCCTCTCCCGGGACATCTACCTACGAGCAGTACTTC
TRBD1 TRBJ2-7 TRBV29-1 once CSVAPGQGYEQYF TGCAGCGTTGCCCCCGGACAGGGCTACGAGCAGTACTTC
- TRBJ1-1 TRBV27 - CASSFNWAGWENTEAFF TGTGCCAGCAGTTTTAATTGGGCAGGCTGGGAGAACACTGAAGCTTTCTTT
- TRBJ1-2 TRBV7-9 - CASSLGAGANYGYTF TGTGCCAGCAGCTTAGGGGCCGGAGCTAACTATGGCTACACCTTC
- TRBJ1-1 TRBV7-6 - CASSQVRDTEAFF TGTGCCAGCAGTCAAGTCAGGGACACTGAAGCTTTCTTT
TRBD1 TRBJ2-7 TRBV11-2 - CASAGAAGGHEQYF TGTGCCAGCGCAGGCGCGGCAGGGGGCCACGAGCAGTACTTC